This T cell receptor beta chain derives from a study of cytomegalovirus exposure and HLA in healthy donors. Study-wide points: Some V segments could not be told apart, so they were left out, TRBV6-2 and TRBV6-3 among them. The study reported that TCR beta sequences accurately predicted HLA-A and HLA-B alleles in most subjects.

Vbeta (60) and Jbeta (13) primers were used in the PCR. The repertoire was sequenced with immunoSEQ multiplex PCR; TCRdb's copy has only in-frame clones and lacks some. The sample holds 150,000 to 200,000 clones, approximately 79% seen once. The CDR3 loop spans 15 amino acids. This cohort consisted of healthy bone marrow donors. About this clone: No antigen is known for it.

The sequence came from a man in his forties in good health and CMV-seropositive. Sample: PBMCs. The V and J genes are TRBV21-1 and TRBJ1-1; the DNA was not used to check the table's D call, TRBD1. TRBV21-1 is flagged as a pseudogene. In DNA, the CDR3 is TGTGCCAGCAGCAAAGAACCAGGCATGAACACTGAAGCTTTCTTT. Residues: CASSKEPGMNTEAFF.